Following are 29 T cell receptor beta chains from one sample sequenced in a study of vaccination and CD4 T cells after COVID-19. The Oncomine TCR Beta short-read assay was applied to DNA of cultured CD4+ T cells. TCRdb itself ran the PCR reads through MiXCR, one entry per CDR3 protein. This sample has over 15,000 distinct CDR3 sequences, with about 45% found just once. Treatment noted: roughly 11-day PBMC culture with coronavirus spike peptide pools or control peptides (ViraFEST assay). These receptors have no identified antigens. Source: CD4+ T cells from blood, cultured in vitro, taken after SARS-CoV-2 vaccination. Source of these receptors: a human donor who had recovered from COVID-19.

The chain is built from TRBV14 and TRBJ1-1; TRBD1 might be the D (5 bases). Germline CDR1 and CDR2: SGHDN and FVKESK. The CDR3 covers 13 residues. V was cut by 1 base and J by 5 bases, with 8 bases left in between. The CDR3 DNA follows: TGTGCCAGCAGCCAAGCAGGGCAAACTGAAGCTTTCTTT. Translated: CASSQAGQTEAFF. Drawing the rest from reference TRBV14 and TRBJ1-1, the complete variable domain is EAGVTQFPSHSVIEKGQTVTLRCDPISGHDNLYWYRRVMGKEIKFLLHFVKESKQDESGMPNNRFLAERTGGTYSTLKVQPAELEDSGVYFCASSQAGQTEAFFGQGTRLTVV.

There are a few counts of this clonotype. The chain employs TRBV28 and TRBJ1-2; a possible D gene is TRBD1 (5 bases). The V and J ends lost 4 bases and 4 bases respectively, with 16 bases between them. Germline values: CDR1 MDHEN, CDR2 SYDVKM. This CDR3 has 15 residues. The DNA of the CDR3 is TGTGCCAGCAGTTCCCCGACCCGGGGGTCCTATGGCTACACCTTC. Translated, it gives CASSSPTRGSYGYTF.

This clonotype was picked up a small number of times. V is TRBV24-1 and J is TRBJ1-2; 8 bases are shared with TRBD1. Looked up from germline, CDR1 is KGHDR and CDR2 is SFDVKD. Trimming cost V 2 bases and J 6 bases; bases outside gene matches: 10. CDR3 length equals 16 residues. Here the CDR3 DNA reads TGTGCCACCAGTGATTCGGAGGGGCAGGGGGCTCATGGCTACACCTTC. Translation: CATSDSEGQGAHGYTF.

This chain uses TRBV6-1 with TRBJ2-1, with 12 bases aligning to TRBD2. CDR3 size: 16 residues. Germline loops: CDR1 MNHNS, CDR2 SASEGT. Trimming cost V 6 bases and J 4 bases; bases outside gene matches: 7. CDR3 sequence reads: CASRYLTSGGYNEQFF. For the CDR3, the DNA is TGTGCCAGCAGGTATTTGACTAGCGGGGGATACAATGAGCAGTTCTTC.

This clonotype was detected a few times. The genes are TRBV6-1 and TRBJ2-5, with TRBD1 identical over 9 bases. V gave up 6 bases and J gave up 0 bases; unmatched junction bases: 11. Per germline, CDR1 MNHNS and CDR2 SASEGT. This CDR3 contains 17 residues. Here the CDR3 reads CASSRTGASIHQETQYF. CDR3 nucleotide sequence: TGTGCCAGCAGCCGGACAGGGGCGAGTATTCACCAAGAGACCCAGTACTTC.

This clonotype was detected a few times. J is TRBJ1-5 and V is TRBV6-1, with TRBD1 as a possible D gene (5 bases). The germline CDR1 and CDR2 sequences are MNHNS and SASEGT. Trimming cost V 6 bases and J 7 bases, with 19 bases left between them. The CDR3 has 15 amino acids. In DNA form, the CDR3 reads TGTGCCAGCAGGACCGAGTGGGGGGGTATGCAGCCCCAGCATTTT. Protein sequence: CASRTEWGGMQPQHF.

This clonotype was seen only a few times. This chain joins TRBV20-1 and TRBJ2-7, with 11 bases that match TRBD2. CDR3 length equals 13 residues. The germline gives CDR1 DFQATT, CDR2 SNEGSKA (reference sequence). J was trimmed by 4 bases and V by 5 bases; bases with no gene match: 4. As DNA, the CDR3 is TGCAGTGCTCGGGGACTAGCGGATTACGAGCAGTACTTC. As protein: CSARGLADYEQYF.

As for this clonotype: At one end, the junction sequence differs from germline, possibly due to a read error. The chain employs TRBV20-1 and TRBJ2-7; D gene ambiguous. The germline V gene encodes CDR1 DFQATT and CDR2 SNEGSKA (reference sequence). This CDR3 contains 13 residues. The CDR3 protein is CSARELSSYEQYF. The CDR3 coding sequence is TGCAGTGCCAGAGAGTTATCGTCCTACGAGCAGTACTTC.

The rearrangement uses TRBV24-1 and TRBJ2-1; 11 nucleotides line up with TRBD2. Losses at the gene ends were 4 bases for V and 10 bases for J; bases not matched to a gene: 8. The CDR3 has 15 amino acids. CDR1 and CDR2 from the germline V gene are KGHDR and SFDVKD. The CDR3 loop reads CATSDILAGVREQFF. The CDR3 nucleotides are TGTGCCACCAGTGACATACTAGCGGGAGTTCGAGAGCAGTTCTTC.

This clonotype was observed a handful of times. The CDR3 coding sequence is TGTGCCAGCATGCAGGGGCCCAATAATTCACCCCTCCACTTT. Protein: CASMQGPNNSPLHF. The gene calls are TRBV28 and TRBJ1-6, with a tentative D call TRBD1 (6 bases). Per the germline V gene, CDR1 is MDHEN and CDR2 is SYDVKM. Trimming left V 7 bases short and J 5 bases short, with 12 bases between. CDR3 length equals 14 residues.

This clonotype was recorded a few times. The rearrangement uses TRBV6-5 and TRBJ2-3, with TRBD2 identical over 13 bases. This CDR3 spans 18 amino acids. Germline values: CDR1 MNHEY, CDR2 SVGAGI. The junction had 4 bases not matched to a gene; V was cut back by 0 bases and J by 1 base. The CDR3 loop is CASSYSSGLAGGTDTQYF. The CDR3 DNA reads TGTGCCAGCAGTTACTCCTCCGGACTAGCGGGGGGCACAGATACGCAGTATTTT.

V is TRBV20-1 and J is TRBJ2-1; 9 bases are shared with TRBD2. CDR1 is DFQATT and CDR2 is SNEGSKA in the germline V gene (reference sequence). The CDR3 runs to 15 residues. V was clipped by 0 bases and J by 8 bases; unmatched bases: 8. CDR3 loop: CSARDMAGGPDEQFF. CDR3 bases: TGCAGTGCTAGAGATATGGCGGGAGGGCCGGATGAGCAGTTCTTC.

The gene calls are TRBV7-8 and TRBJ2-1; TRBD2 is a possible D gene (6 bases). Looked up from germline, CDR1 is SGHVS and CDR2 is FQNEAQ. V was shortened by 3 bases and J by 5 bases, with 11 bases between the two germline ends. This CDR3 has 14 amino acids. CDR3 DNA: TGTGCCAGCAGCTTCCGGCGGGATAACAATGAGCAGTTCTTC. This sequence encodes CASSFRRDNNEQFF. Full variable domain (missing parts from reference TRBV7-8 and TRBJ2-1): GAGVSQSPRYKVAKRGQDVALRCDPISGHVSLFWYQQALGQGPEFLTYFQNEAQLDKSGLPSDRFFAERPEGSVSTLKIQRTQQEDSAVYLCASSFRRDNNEQFFGPGTRLTVL.

V gene TRBV14 combines with J gene TRBJ2-2; the D is unclear. The ends were cut back, 4 bases at V and 9 bases at J, with 18 bases in the middle. The germline V gene encodes CDR1 SGHDN and CDR2 FVKESK. The CDR3 has 15 amino acids. CDR3 residues: CASSPTGVRLRELFF. The CDR3 DNA sequence: TGTGCCAGCAGCCCGACGGGCGTGAGGTTGAGGGAGCTGTTTTTT. Full variable domain (missing parts from reference TRBV14 and TRBJ2-2): EAGVTQFPSHSVIEKGQTVTLRCDPISGHDNLYWYRRVMGKEIKFLLHFVKESKQDESGMPNNRFLAERTGGTYSTLKVQPAELEDSGVYFCASSPTGVRLRELFFGEGSRLTVL.

The chain joins TRBV5-1 to TRBJ2-3, with D possibly being TRBD2 (5 bases). The CDR3 runs 13 residues. Looked up from germline, CDR1 is SGHRS and CDR2 is YFSETQ. The germline V and J ends were trimmed by 4 bases and 5 bases, with 11 bases remaining between them. CDR3 DNA sequence: TGCGCCAGCAGCCCGACACGGGGAGATACGCAGTATTTT. The encoded protein is CASSPTRGDTQYF.

The chain links TRBV4-1 to TRBJ2-5; the match to TRBD1 covers 11 bases. Per the germline V gene, CDR1 is MGHRA and CDR2 is YSYEKL. The CDR3 extends over 15 amino acids. V shed 4 bases and J 6 bases; nucleotides not matched to a gene: 7. The CDR3 spells CASSPGTGGLKTQYF. The DNA for the CDR3 is TGCGCCAGCAGCCCGGGGACAGGGGGTTTGAAGACCCAGTACTTC.

The rearrangement uses TRBV18 and TRBJ2-5, with D perhaps matching TRBD1 or TRBD2 (5 bases each). The CDR3 is 15 amino acids. The germline V and J ends were trimmed by 2 bases and 2 bases, with 12 bases remaining between them. Germline V CDR1 and CDR2: KGHSH, LQKENI. CDR3 residues: CASSPFGTEQETQYF. The CDR3 DNA reads TGTGCCAGCTCACCATTCGGGACGGAACAAGAGACCCAGTACTTC.

The chain combines TRBV10-3 with TRBJ1-2, with 8 bases fitting TRBD1. The CDR3 loop spans 15 amino acids. V lost 6 bases to trimming and J lost 7 bases; unmatched junction nucleotides: 13. The germline CDR1 and CDR2 sequences are ENHRY and SYGVKD. CDR3 DNA: TGTGCCATCAGCCCTGGGGGGGACAGGCCCCGTGGCTACACCTTC. Encoded protein: CAISPGGDRPRGYTF.

This clonotype came up a few times. This rearrangement joins TRBV9 to TRBJ2-2; D might be TRBD1 or TRBD2, each matching 5 bases. The V gene lost 3 bases and the J gene lost 0 bases, with 15 bases spanning the gap. In germline, CDR1 is SGDLS, CDR2 YYNGEE. This CDR3 comprises 17 residues. CDR3 loop: CASSAPLRDANTGELFF. The CDR3 DNA is TGTGCCAGCAGCGCCCCACTTCGGGACGCGAACACCGGGGAGCTGTTTTTT.

V gene TRBV18 combines with J gene TRBJ1-2; the D is unclear. The length of the CDR3 is 15 residues. Looked up from germline, CDR1 is KGHSH and CDR2 is LQKENI. V shed 6 bases and J shed 0 bases, with 14 bases lying between them. The CDR3 region has the DNA TGTGCCAGCTCCGGGGTAACCTCGGCTAACTATGGCTACACCTTC. This encodes CASSGVTSANYGYTF.

In its sample, this clonotype was seen once. This rearrangement joins TRBV12-3 or TRBV12-4 to TRBJ1-5; D is ambiguous. V shed 1 base and J shed 4 bases, with 8 bases lying between them. The CDR3 runs 14 residues. The CDR3 protein is CASSLVGRNQPQHF. The CDR3 coding sequence is TGTGCCAGCAGTTTAGTGGGAAGAAATCAGCCCCAGCATTTT.

This clonotype was seen a handful of times. V and J are TRBV19 and TRBJ1-2, with a weak D call TRBD1 (5 bases). Germline CDR1 reads LNHDA; CDR2 reads SQIVND (reference sequence). The CDR3 is made up of 12 amino acids. Trimming removed 4 bases from V and 5 bases from J, with 8 bases in between. CDR3 nucleotide sequence: TGTGCCAGTAGTAAACCAGGGTATGGCTACACCTTC. As protein: CASSKPGYGYTF.

This clonotype was seen only a few times. The rearrangement links TRBV7-8 to TRBJ1-5, with 9 positions matching TRBD1. The junction had 10 bases not matched to a gene; V was cut back by 5 bases and J by 5 bases. Germline CDR1 reads SGHVS; CDR2 reads FQNEAQ. The CDR3 has 16 residues. The CDR3 coding sequence is TGTGCCAGCAGCGGAGCCGGACAGGGGTGGGATCAGCCCCAGCATTTT. It yields the protein CASSGAGQGWDQPQHF.

This clonotype was observed a handful of times. This chain joins TRBV20-1 and TRBJ1-6, with 7 bases lining up with TRBD1. The CDR3 runs 13 residues. Germline CDR1 DFQATT, CDR2 SNEGSKA (reference sequence). The ends lost 6 bases at V and 6 bases at J; junction bases unmatched: 5. Written as DNA, the CDR3 is TGCAGTGCCCAGGGACAGAGTAATTCACCCCTCCACTTT. This translates into CSAQGQSNSPLHF.

The rearrangement uses TRBV7-9 and TRBJ2-1, with 7 bases identical to TRBD1. The CDR3 runs 16 residues. Germline V gives CDR1 SEHNR, CDR2 FQNEAQ (reference sequence). The V segment lost 5 bases and the J segment 8 bases; nucleotides outside the gene matches: 15. The CDR3 DNA sequence: TGTGCCAGCAGCCTTGGGCGTTATGAGGGGGCCCATGAGCAGTTCTTC. Encoded protein: CASSLGRYEGAHEQFF.

The gene calls are TRBV24-1 and TRBJ1-2; no clear D gene. This CDR3 has 15 amino acids. Trimming cost V 6 bases and J 4 bases, with 17 bases left between them. Looked up from germline, CDR1 is KGHDR and CDR2 is SFDVKD. CDR3 nucleotides: TGTGCCACCAGTCAGCTCGTAGCCGTTATCTATGGCTACACCTTC. Its protein product is CATSQLVAVIYGYTF.

This clonotype was detected only a few times. V gene TRBV18 combines with J gene TRBJ2-7; D is possibly TRBD2 (6 bases). CDR1 KGHSH and CDR2 LQKENI come from the germline V gene. The CDR3 runs 13 residues. V lost 4 bases, J lost 2 bases, and 9 bases lay in between. The CDR3 is CASSQAGTYEQYF. The CDR3 nucleotides read TGTGCCAGCTCACAGGCGGGAACCTACGAGCAGTACTTC.

This clonotype was observed a handful of times. At one end the junction does not follow the germline gene, possibly because of a read error. The chain carries TRBV7-2 and TRBJ2-5; TRBD2 aligns across 7 bases. The CDR3 runs 14 residues. The germline CDR1 and CDR2 sequences are SGHTA and FQGNSA. CDR3 bases: TGCGCCAGCAGCGGGGCCTCCGGAAAAGAGACCCAGTACTTC. Amino acid sequence: CASSGASGKETQYF.

This clonotype came up a few times. The V call is TRBV20-1, the J call TRBJ2-1; 7 bases map to TRBD2. Germline loops: CDR1 DFQATT, CDR2 SNEGSKA (reference sequence). This CDR3 has 16 residues. Unmatched junction bases numbered 8, after V lost 3 bases and J lost 0 bases. CDR3 DNA: TGCAGTGCTAGCCCAAAGGGACTAAGCTCCTACAATGAGCAGTTCTTC. Its translation is CSASPKGLSSYNEQFF.